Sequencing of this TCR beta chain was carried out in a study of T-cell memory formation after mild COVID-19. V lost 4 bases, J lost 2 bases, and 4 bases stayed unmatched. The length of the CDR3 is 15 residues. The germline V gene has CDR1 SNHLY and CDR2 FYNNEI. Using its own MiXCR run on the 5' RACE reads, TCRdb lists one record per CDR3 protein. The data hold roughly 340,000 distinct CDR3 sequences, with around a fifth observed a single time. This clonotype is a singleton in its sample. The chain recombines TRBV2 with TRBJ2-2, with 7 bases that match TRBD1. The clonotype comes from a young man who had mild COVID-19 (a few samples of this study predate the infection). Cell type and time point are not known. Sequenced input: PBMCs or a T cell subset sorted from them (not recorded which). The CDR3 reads CASSAYRGNTGELFF. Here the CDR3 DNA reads TGTGCCAGCAGTGCGTACAGGGGAAACACCGGGGAGCTGTTTTTT.